This T cell receptor (beta chain) is drawn from a study of cytomegalovirus exposure and HLA in healthy donors. The CDR3 length is 14 residues. Unmatched junction bases numbered 9, after V lost 0 bases and J lost 11 bases. Germline V CDR1 and CDR2: LNHNV, YYDKDF (reference sequence). Comment on this clone: Its antigen is currently unknown.

Vbeta (60) and Jbeta (13) primers were used in the PCR. Clones were read by immunoSEQ multiplex PCR, and TCRdb kept only the in-frame ones, dropping some. The table has 80,000 or so clones, roughly 80% seen once. Study findings and constraints: While the bulk of TCR sequences proved rare, some public TCRs turned up in many donors. It was confirmed in vitro that three of the CMV-associated chains were specific for CMV antigens. The number of N-insertions in an Asian-associated ancestry cluster was reportedly below the roughly 620-donor mean in a later analysis. According to an earlier analysis, most TCR beta V segments yielded productive rearrangements about 87% or about 30% of the time.

This chain connects TRBV15 to TRBJ2-5, with 7 bases that match TRBD2. Material for sequencing was PBMCs. This TCR was sampled from a woman aged 40 to 55 in good health and CMV-seronegative. The CDR3 loop is CATSRDRALREQYF. As DNA, the CDR3 is TGTGCCACCAGCAGAGATCGGGCCCTGCGGGAGCAGTACTTC.